This TCR beta chain was sequenced for a study of shared clonotypes between healthy human individuals. The length of the CDR3 is 12 residues. V was shortened by 4 bases and J by 6 bases, with 10 bases between the two germline ends. Germline loops: CDR1 SQVTM, CDR2 ANQGSEA. Study results and limitations: Among donors, sharing of clonotypes was expected to be affected by sequencing depth. Four donors shared 4.5% to 6.5% of their naive CD4 clonotypes.

Worth noting for this clone: The antigen remains unidentified.

Profiled with immunoSEQ multiplex PCR; TCRdb holds only in-frame clones, not every one. The sample shows millions of clones, about 95% of them seen only once. The naive CD8 population came from CD45RO-negative cells selected for CCR7, without terminally differentiated effector memory CD45RA+ cells. Healthy HIV-negative adults without recent acute infections or vaccinations served as donors. All donors were Caucasian adults living in Nashville, Tennessee. This clonotype was sampled from a man aged 18 to 35 in good health. The gene calls are TRBV29-1 and TRBJ2-1; maybe TRBD1 (6 bases). Material for sequencing was naive CD8+ T cells sorted from blood. In DNA form, the CDR3 reads TGCAGCGTTGGGGGGCTCGGCAATGAGCAGTTCTTC. This sequence encodes CSVGGLGNEQFF.